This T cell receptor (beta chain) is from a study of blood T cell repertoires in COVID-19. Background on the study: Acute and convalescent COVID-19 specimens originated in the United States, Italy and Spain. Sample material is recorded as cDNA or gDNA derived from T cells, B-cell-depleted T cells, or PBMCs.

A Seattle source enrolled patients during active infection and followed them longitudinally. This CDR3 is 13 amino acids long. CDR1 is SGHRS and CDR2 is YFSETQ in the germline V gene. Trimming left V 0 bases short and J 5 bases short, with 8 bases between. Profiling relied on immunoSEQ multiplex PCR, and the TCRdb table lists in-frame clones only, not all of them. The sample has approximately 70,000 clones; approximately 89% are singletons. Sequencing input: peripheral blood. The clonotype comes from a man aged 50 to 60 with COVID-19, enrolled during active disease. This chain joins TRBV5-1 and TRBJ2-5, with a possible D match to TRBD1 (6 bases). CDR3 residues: CASSLDRDETQYF. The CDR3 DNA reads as TGCGCCAGCAGCTTGGACAGGGACGAGACCCAGTACTTC.